What follows is one T cell receptor (beta chain) and its context. Germline CDR1 reads LNHDA; CDR2 reads SQIVND (reference sequence). The CDR3 runs to 15 residues. Trimming took off 1 base at V and 3 bases at J, with 13 bases between the two ends. These data originate in a study of blood T cell repertoires in COVID-19. Study as a whole: Sites in the United States, Italy and Spain provided acute and convalescent COVID-19 samples. Nucleic acid was either cDNA or gDNA, and it came from T cells, B-cell-depleted T cells, or PBMCs.

Per the study methods: For nucleated cells, counts were estimated from reference gene primer amplification. Profiling relied on immunoSEQ multiplex PCR, and the TCRdb table lists in-frame clones only, not all of them. V, J and clone size derive from that table, while D and trimming were established from the DNA sequence. The sample includes around 150,000 clones, approximately 82% of them seen just once. The TCR comes from a woman older than 75 with acute or convalescent COVID-19. The rearrangement links TRBV19 to TRBJ2-7, with D perhaps matching TRBD1 (5 bases). Specimen: peripheral blood. The CDR3 coding sequence is TGTGCCAGTAGTATAGTAGGGGCCGCCCTCTACGAGCAGTACTTC. Its translation: CASSIVGAALYEQYF.